This T cell receptor (beta chain) was found in a study of prognosis after radiotherapy for stage I lung cancer. This clonotype was observed many times. The ends lost 6 bases at V and 3 bases at J; junction bases unmatched: 10. This CDR3 region has 16 residues. No patient had prior chemotherapy, radiotherapy or other malignancies, and all were node-negative on CT and PET/CT. A draw of 5 to 6.5 milliliters of peripheral blood took place at each of two time points. From genomic DNA, TCR beta CDR3 was amplified by two-round multiplex PCR. First-round PCR employed TRBV- and TRBJ-specific primers for each gene. Each CDR3 protein is one row after TCRdb ran MiXCR on the multiplex PCR reads. Counted here are 9,500 to 14,000 distinct CDR3 sequences, under 45% occurring once; the ten biggest clones make up approximately 50%.

Source: PBMCs, taken before or after stereotactic body radiation therapy (not recorded which). V and J are TRBV12-3 or TRBV12-4 and TRBJ2-3; 9 bases map to TRBD2. The receptor's source is a donor of 50 years or more with non-small cell lung cancer. CDR3 in amino acids: CASRASSGVGTDTQYF. DNA of the CDR3: TGTGCCAGCAGAGCCTCTAGCGGGGTGGGGACAGATACGCAGTATTTT.